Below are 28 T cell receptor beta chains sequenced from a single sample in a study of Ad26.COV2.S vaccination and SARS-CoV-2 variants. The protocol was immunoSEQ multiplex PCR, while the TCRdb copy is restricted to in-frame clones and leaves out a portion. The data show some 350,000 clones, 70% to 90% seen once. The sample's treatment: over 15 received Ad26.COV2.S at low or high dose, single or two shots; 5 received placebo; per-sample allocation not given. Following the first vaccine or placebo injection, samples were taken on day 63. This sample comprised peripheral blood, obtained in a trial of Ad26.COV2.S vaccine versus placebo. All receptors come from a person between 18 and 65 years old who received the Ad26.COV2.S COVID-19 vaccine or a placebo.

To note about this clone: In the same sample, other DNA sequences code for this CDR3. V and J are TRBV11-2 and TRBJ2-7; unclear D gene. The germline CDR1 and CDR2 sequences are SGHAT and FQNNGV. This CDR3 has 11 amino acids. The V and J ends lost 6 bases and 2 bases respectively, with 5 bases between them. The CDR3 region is CASSSTYEQYF. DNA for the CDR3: TGTGCCAGCAGTAGTACCTACGAGCAGTACTTC.

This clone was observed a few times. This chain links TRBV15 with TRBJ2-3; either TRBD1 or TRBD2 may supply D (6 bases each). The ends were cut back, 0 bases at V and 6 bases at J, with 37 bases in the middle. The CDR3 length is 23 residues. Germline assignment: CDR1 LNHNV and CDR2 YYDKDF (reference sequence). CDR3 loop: CATSRDVTGDRPTGTTHRDTQYF. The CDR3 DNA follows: TGTGCCACCAGCAGAGATGTTACGGGGGACCGCCCCACAGGGACGACCCACAGGGATACGCAGTATTTT.

The CDR3 region is CASHGQGGTNEKLFF. The CDR3 nucleotides read TGCGCCAGCCACGGACAGGGGGGAACTAATGAAAAACTGTTTTTT. The chain recombines TRBV5-1 with TRBJ1-4; TRBD1 matches 10 bases. J lost 1 base, V lost 7 bases, and 4 bases had no gene match. Germline-derived CDR1 and CDR2 are SGHRS and YFSETQ. The CDR3 covers 15 residues.

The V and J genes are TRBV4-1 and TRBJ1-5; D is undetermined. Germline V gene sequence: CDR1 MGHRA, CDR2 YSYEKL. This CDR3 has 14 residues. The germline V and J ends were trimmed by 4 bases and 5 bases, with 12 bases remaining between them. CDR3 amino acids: CASSPAGGDQPQHF. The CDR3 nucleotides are TGCGCCAGCAGCCCCGCGGGCGGGGATCAGCCCCAGCATTTT.

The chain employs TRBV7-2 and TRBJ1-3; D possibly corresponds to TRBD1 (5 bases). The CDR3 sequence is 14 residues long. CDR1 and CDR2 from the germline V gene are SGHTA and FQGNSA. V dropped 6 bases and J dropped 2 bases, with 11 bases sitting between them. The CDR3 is CASRSAGPGNTIYF. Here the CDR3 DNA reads TGTGCCAGCAGGTCCGCGGGGCCTGGAAACACCATATATTTT.

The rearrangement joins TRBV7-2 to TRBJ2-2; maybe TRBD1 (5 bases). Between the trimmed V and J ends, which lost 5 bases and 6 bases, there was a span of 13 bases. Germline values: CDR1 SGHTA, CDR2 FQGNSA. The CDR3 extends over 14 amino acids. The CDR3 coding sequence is TGTGCCAGCAGCCCAGGGCCGGCGGCCGGGGAGCTGTTTTTT. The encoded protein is CASSPGPAAGELFF.

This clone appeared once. The DNA for the CDR3 is TGTGCCAGCAGTTTAGATTGGGGGGCTCAGCCCCAGCATTTT. It encodes CASSLDWGAQPQHF. This chain links TRBV28 with TRBJ1-5; weak D call: TRBD1 (6 bases). The germline V gene has CDR1 MDHEN and CDR2 SYDVKM. The ends were cut back, 2 bases at V and 6 bases at J, with 11 bases in the middle. CDR3 size: 14 residues.

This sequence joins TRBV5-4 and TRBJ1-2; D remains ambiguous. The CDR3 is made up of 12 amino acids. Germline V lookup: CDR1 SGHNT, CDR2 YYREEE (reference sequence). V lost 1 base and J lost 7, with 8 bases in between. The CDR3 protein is CASSLQGGGYTF. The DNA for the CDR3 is TGTGCCAGCAGCTTGCAAGGCGGTGGCTACACCTTC.

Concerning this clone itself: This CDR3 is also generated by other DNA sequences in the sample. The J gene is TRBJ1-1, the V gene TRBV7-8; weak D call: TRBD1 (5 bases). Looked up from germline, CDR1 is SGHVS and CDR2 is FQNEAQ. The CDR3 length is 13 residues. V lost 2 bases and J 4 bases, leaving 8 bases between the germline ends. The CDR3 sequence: CASSLTGGTEAFF. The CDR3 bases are TGTGCCAGCAGCTTAACTGGGGGCACTGAAGCTTTCTTT.

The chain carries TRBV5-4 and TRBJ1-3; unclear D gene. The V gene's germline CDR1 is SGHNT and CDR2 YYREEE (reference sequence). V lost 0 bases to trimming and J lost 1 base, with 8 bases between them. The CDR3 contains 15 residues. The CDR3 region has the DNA TGTGCCAGCAGCTTGGACGGGGTTTCTGGAAACACCATATATTTT. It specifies CASSLDGVSGNTIYF.

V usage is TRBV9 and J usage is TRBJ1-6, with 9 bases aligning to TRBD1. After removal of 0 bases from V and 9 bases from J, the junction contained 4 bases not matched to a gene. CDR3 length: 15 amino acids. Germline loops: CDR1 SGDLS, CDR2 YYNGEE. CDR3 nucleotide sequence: TGTGCCAGCAGCGTAGAGGACAGGGGATCTTCACCCCTCCACTTT. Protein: CASSVEDRGSSPLHF.

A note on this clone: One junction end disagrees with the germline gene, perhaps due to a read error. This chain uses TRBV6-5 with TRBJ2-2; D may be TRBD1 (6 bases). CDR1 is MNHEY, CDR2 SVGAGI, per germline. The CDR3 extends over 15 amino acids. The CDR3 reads CASSQRTANTGELFF. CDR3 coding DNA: TGTGCCAGCAGTCAGCGGACAGCGAATACCGGGGAGCTGTTTTTT.

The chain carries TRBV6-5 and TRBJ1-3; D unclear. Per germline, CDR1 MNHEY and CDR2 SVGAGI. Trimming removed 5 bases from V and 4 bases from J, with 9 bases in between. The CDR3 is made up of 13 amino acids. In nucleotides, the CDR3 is TGTGCCAGCAGTAGGGAGGCCGGAAACACCATATATTTT. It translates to CASSREAGNTIYF.

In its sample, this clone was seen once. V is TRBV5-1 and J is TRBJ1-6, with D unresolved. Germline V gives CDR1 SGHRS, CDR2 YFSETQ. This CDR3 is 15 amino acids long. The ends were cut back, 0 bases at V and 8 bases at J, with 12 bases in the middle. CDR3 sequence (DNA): TGCGCCAGCAGCTTGGACAAAACTGGGGATTCACCCCTCCACTTT. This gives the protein CASSLDKTGDSPLHF. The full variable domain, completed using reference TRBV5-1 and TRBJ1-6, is KAGVTQTPRYLIKTRGQQVTLSCSPISGHRSVSWYQQTPGQGLQFLFEYFSETQRNKGNFPGRFSGRQFSNSRSEMNVSTLELGDSALYLCASSLDKTGDSPLHFGNGTRLTVT.

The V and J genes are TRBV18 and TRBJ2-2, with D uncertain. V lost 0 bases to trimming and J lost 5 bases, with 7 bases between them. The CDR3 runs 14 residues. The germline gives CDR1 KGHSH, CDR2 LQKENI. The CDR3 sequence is CASSPPIGTGELFF. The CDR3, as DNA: TGTGCCAGCTCACCACCAATAGGAACCGGGGAGCTGTTTTTT.

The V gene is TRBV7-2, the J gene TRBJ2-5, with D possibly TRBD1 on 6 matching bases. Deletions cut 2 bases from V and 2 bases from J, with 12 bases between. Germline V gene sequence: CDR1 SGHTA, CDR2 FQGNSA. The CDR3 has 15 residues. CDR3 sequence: CASSLSRGQQETQYF. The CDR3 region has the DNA TGTGCCAGCAGCTTAAGCAGGGGCCAGCAAGAGACCCAGTACTTC.

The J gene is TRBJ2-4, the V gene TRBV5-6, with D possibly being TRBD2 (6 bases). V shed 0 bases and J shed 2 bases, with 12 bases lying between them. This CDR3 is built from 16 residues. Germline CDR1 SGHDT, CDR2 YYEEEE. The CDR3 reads CASSLAEGATKNIQYF. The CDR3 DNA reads TGTGCCAGCAGCTTGGCGGAGGGCGCGACCAAAAACATTCAGTACTTC.

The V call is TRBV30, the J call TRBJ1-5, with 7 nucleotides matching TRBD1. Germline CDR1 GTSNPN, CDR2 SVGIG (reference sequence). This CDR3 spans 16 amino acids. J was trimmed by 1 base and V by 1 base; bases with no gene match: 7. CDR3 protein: CAWSAPGGLSNQPQHF. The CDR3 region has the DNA TGTGCCTGGAGTGCGCCAGGGGGGTTGAGCAATCAGCCCCAGCATTTT.

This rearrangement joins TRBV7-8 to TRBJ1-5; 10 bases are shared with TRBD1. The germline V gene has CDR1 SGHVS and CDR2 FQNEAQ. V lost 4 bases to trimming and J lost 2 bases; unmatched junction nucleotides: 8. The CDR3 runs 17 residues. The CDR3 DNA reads TGTGCCAGCAGCTCACGACAGGGGGCATCTGGCAATCAGCCCCAGCATTTT. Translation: CASSSRQGASGNQPQHF.

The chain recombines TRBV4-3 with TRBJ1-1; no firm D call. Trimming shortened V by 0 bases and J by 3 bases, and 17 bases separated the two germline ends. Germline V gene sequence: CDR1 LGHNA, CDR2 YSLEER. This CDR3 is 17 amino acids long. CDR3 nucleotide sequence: TGCGCCAGCAGCCAAGATCGGGCAGCTGGGAGGGACACTGAAGCTTTCTTT. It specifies CASSQDRAAGRDTEAFF.

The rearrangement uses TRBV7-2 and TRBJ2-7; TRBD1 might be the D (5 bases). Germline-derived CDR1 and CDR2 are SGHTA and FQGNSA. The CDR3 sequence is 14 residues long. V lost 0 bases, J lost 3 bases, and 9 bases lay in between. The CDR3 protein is CASSLAHRNYEQYF. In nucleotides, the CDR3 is TGTGCCAGCAGCTTAGCCCACAGGAACTACGAGCAGTACTTC.

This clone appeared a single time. CDR3 sequence (DNA): TGTGCCAGCCAACAGACAGTCAGGGCTGGAAACACCATATATTTT. Its protein is CASQQTVRAGNTIYF. The V call is TRBV6-5, the J call TRBJ1-3; D is possibly TRBD1 (5 bases). Trimming shortened V by 8 bases and J by 2 bases, and 16 bases separated the two germline ends. CDR1 and CDR2 from the germline V gene are MNHEY and SVGAGI. The CDR3 is made up of 15 amino acids.

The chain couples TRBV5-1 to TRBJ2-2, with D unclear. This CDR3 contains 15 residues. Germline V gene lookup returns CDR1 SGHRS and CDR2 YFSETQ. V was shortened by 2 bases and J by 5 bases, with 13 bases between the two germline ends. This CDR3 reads CASSLTSKGTGELFF. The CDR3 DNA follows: TGCGCCAGCAGCTTAACCAGCAAAGGGACCGGGGAGCTGTTTTTT.

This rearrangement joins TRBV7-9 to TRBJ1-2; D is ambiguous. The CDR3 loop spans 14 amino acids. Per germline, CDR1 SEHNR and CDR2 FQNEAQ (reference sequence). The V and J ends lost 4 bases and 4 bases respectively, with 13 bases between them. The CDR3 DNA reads TGTGCCAGCAGCTCCTCCGCGGCGATCTATGGCTACACCTTC. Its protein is CASSSSAAIYGYTF.

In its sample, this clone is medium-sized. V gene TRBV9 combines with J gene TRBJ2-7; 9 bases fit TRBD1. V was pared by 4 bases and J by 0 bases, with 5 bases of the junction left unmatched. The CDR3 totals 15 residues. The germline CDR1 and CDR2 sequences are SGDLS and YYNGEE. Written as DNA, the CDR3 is TGTGCCAGCAGCCTTGGACAGGGGAGCTCCTACGAGCAGTACTTC. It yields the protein CASSLGQGSSYEQYF.

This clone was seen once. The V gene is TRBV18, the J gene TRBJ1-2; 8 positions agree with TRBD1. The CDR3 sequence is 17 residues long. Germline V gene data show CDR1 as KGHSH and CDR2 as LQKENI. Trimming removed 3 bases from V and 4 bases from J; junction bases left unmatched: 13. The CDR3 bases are TGTGCCAGCTCACCCTTACCCAACTCCGGGACAGGCTATGGCTACACCTTC. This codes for CASSPLPNSGTGYGYTF.

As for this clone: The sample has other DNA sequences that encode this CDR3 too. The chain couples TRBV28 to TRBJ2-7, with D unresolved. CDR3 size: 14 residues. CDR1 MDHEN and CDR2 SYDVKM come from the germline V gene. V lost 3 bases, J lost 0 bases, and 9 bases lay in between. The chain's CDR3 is CASSFTGSSYEQYF. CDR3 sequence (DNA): TGTGCCAGCAGTTTCACCGGGTCCTCCTACGAGCAGTACTTC.

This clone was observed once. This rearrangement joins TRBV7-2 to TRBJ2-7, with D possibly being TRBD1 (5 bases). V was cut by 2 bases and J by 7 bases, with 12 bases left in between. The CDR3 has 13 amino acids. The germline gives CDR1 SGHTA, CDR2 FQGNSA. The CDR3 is CASSLLPQGEQYF. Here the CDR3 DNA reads TGTGCCAGCAGCTTACTACCCCAGGGTGAGCAGTACTTC.